This T cell receptor (beta chain) was documented in a study of T cells in Graves' hyperthyroidism and ophthalmopathy (dated by TCRdb to between 2019 and 2020). Describing the broader study: Peripheral blood samples were taken at initial diagnosis, before any treatment was given. To identify TCR V-J signatures that set the groups apart, the researchers used a discovery cohort of 90 to 100 patients, made up of about 44 with Graves' ophthalmopathy and 55 to 65 with stable Graves' hyperthyroidism. Whether ophthalmopathy could be predicted prospectively was tested in an independent validation cohort made up of fewer than 20 hyperthyroidism patients plus 17 patients who later progressed to ophthalmopathy. The approximately 100 discovery patients were randomly split 7:3 into training and test sets. In addition, the study compared T-cell repertoires in thyroid tissue and in blood from roughly 6 Graves' hyperthyroidism patients. Following sampling, methimazole starting at 30 mg daily was given to hyperthyroidism patients, and high-dose intravenous methylprednisolone was given to ophthalmopathy patients. TCR Vbeta CDR3 sequencing of fewer than 150 peripheral blood samples (under 45 ophthalmopathy, over 70 hyperthyroidism and roughly 17 progressor patients) is reported in the paper. General study outcomes and caveats: A model built on a 13 V-J signature distinguished ophthalmopathy from stable hyperthyroidism, reaching 85% to 90% sensitivity and under 84% specificity in cross-validation and 80%/75% in testing. During validation, the model predicted progression to ophthalmopathy a median of approximately 7 months ahead of onset, with almost 71% sensitivity and almost 75% specificity. Sample size was not statistically predetermined, and investigators were not blinded to group allocation. Most expanded thyroid clonotypes (frequency above 0.001) were also found in blood, which suggests that blood repertoires may mirror thyroid immune responses.

The TCR beta CDR3 regions were amplified from RNA transcripts. A first-round RT-PCR of the TCR CDR3 used the HTBI primer set with the Qiagen OneStep RT-PCR kit. Libraries were constructed in a second round of multiplex PCR, after which size selection and purification were carried out. Sequencing of the libraries was done on an Illumina HiSeq2000 using paired-end 100 bp reads. Turning to the authors' computational methods: Raw data were processed with SOAPnuke, discarding reads with adapters, uncalled bases, mean Phred below 15, or no exact constant-primer or identifier match. COPE v1.2.5 was used to merge high-quality paired reads, and clonotypes were defined as unique nucleotide sequences. MiTCR v1.1 was used to align the clonotypes against IMGT TRBV, TRBD and TRBJ reference segments. Only V-J combinations with frequency above 0.0001, covering approximately 99% of repertoires, were analysed. The TCS score was defined as the ratio of F50 (clonal expansion) to E x V (chaos), calculated using BLOSUM62-based TCRdist between CDR3 peptides within each V-J. Welch's t-statistics and random forest reduced just over 500 V-J features to 10 to 15, which were used in a naive Bayes classifier (R e1071). The public reads were quality trimmed at Q25 with fastp and then assembled into clones with MiXCR by TCRdb, keeping productive beta chains. Rows are combined by CDR3 protein, so each entry shows the most common genes and DNA. The V and J calls were not made by the authors but by TCRdb's processing. This sample lists about 480,000 distinct CDR3 sequences; approximately 14% were detected once. 15% to 20% of the sample goes to the ten largest clones.

This clonotype was observed a few times. Its target antigen remains unknown. Base qualities are not provided; no much larger clone lies one nucleotide away. Its CDR3 holds 15 amino acids, cysteine through phenylalanine. The sequence is cut down to CDR3 DNA, 45 bases in frame from base 1. CDR1 and CDR2 (SGDLS, YYNGEE) derive from the germline V gene. V and J are truncated by 4 bases and 0 bases respectively, leaving an intervening sequence of 12 bases. Graves' hyperthyroidism was defined as stable when no progression to ophthalmopathy occurred over 18 months of follow-up. Hyperthyroidism patients were aged 18 to 65 years and newly diagnosed, with disease duration of less than 2 months. Any patient with an uncontrolled infection, another autoimmune disease, pregnancy or lactation was excluded. Diagnoses were established on the basis of clinical symptoms, serum thyroxine and TRAb, thyroid ultrasound, and orbital computed tomography. PBMCs were separated from under 11 ml of fresh peripheral blood using Ficoll-Paque density gradient centrifugation. Trizol reagent was used to extract total RNA, and RNA quality was then checked on an Agilent 2100 Bioanalyzer.

The chain links TRBV9 with TRBJ2-3, with no D gene named confidently. Sequenced input: blood. The clonotype comes from a woman aged 18-29 years with Graves' hyperthyroidism. The DNA reads TGTGCCAGCAGCCCCAGCGCGGATAGCACAGATACGCAGTATTTT. The translation is CASSPSADSTDTQYF.